These 14 T cell receptor beta chains came from one sample sequenced in a study of blood T cell repertoires in COVID-19. Using immunoSEQ multiplex PCR, the repertoire was profiled, and TCRdb retains in-frame clones only, with some absent. The sample carries nearly 250,000 clones, over 75% recorded once. Sequenced input: PBMCs or T cells enriched from blood (not recorded which). These receptor sequences come from a woman in her 50s with acute COVID-19.

Notes on this clone: This sample includes further DNA sequences coding for the same CDR3. The V gene is TRBV5-1, the J gene TRBJ1-6; D possibly corresponds to TRBD1 (6 bases). CDR1 and CDR2 (germline): SGHRS, YFSETQ. The CDR3 spans 14 residues. The V end lost 2 bases, the J end lost 7 bases, and 10 bases lay between the germline ends. The CDR3 spells CASSLQGWNSPLHF. The DNA for the CDR3 is TGCGCCAGCAGCTTACAGGGTTGGAATTCACCCCTCCACTTT.

This clone was picked up a small number of times. The chain joins TRBV19 to TRBJ2-7, with D maybe TRBD1 (6 bases). Trimming took 5 bases from V and 2 from J, leaving 10 bases between them. The CDR3 runs 13 residues. Germline V gene sequence: CDR1 LNHDA, CDR2 SQIVND (reference sequence). CDR3 sequence: CASSPGHPYEQYF. The CDR3 DNA reads as TGTGCCAGTAGTCCGGGACATCCCTACGAGCAGTACTTC.

J is TRBJ2-7 and V is TRBV30, with 8 nucleotides matching TRBD1. CDR3 length equals 20 residues. Trimming took 0 bases from V and 2 from J; bases not matched to a gene: 21. In germline, CDR1 is GTSNPN, CDR2 SVGIG (reference sequence). In DNA form, the CDR3 reads TGTGCCTGGAGTGTACGGTGGGCCCTTGTACGGACAGGGAGAGCCTACGAGCAGTACTTC. Protein sequence: CAWSVRWALVRTGRAYEQYF.

The chain carries TRBV5-1 and TRBJ2-2; D call uncertain. The V end lost 10 bases, the J end lost 0 bases, and 13 bases lay between the germline ends. CDR1 is SGHRS, CDR2 YFSETQ, per germline. The CDR3 consists of 14 residues. CDR3 sequence: CASTATANTGELFF. CDR3 in DNA: TGCGCCTCAACGGCCACAGCGAACACCGGGGAGCTGTTTTTT.

The chain is built from TRBV11-1 and TRBJ2-1; 8 bases are shared with TRBD2. The germline V gene encodes CDR1 SGHAT and CDR2 FQDESV (reference sequence). This CDR3 spans 15 amino acids. V lost 8 bases, J lost 4 bases, and 10 bases stayed unmatched. This CDR3 reads CASDPLAGSYNEQFF. The CDR3 nucleotides are TGTGCCAGCGATCCCTTAGCGGGGAGTTACAATGAGCAGTTCTTC.

With regard to this clone: The junction and the germline gene differ at one end; a read error may be behind it. The J gene is TRBJ1-2, the V gene TRBV6-5, with TRBD1 identical over 9 bases. The CDR3 runs to 11 residues. Per germline, CDR1 MNHEY and CDR2 SVGAGI. The CDR3 loop is CASSWRDRDFF. CDR3 sequence (DNA): TGTGCCAGCAGTTGGCGGGACAGGGACTTCTTC.

CDR3: CASSGETGYVLADTQYF. CDR3 DNA sequence: TGTGCCAGCAGCGGCGAGACAGGGTATGTTTTGGCAGATACGCAGTATTTT. The chain couples TRBV9 to TRBJ2-3, with 7 bases lining up with TRBD1. This CDR3 region has 17 residues. Trimming at V came to 3 bases and at J to 4 bases, leaving 14 bases not matched to a gene. The germline CDR1 and CDR2 sequences are SGDLS and YYNGEE.

This clone was counted a single time. The genes are TRBV29-1 and TRBJ1-1; tentative D call: TRBD1 (6 bases). The CDR3 runs to 13 residues. Trimming removed 6 bases at V and 0 bases at J, with 11 bases between. CDR1 and CDR2 (germline): SQVTM, ANQGSEA. The CDR3 nucleotides are TGCAGCGTGCAGGGGCCGATGAACACTGAAGCTTTCTTT. Amino acids: CSVQGPMNTEAFF.

The chain joins TRBV4-3 to TRBJ1-5; TRBD1 is a possible D gene (6 bases). This CDR3 spans 15 amino acids. V shed 4 bases and J shed 3 bases, with 13 bases lying between them. Germline CDR1 and CDR2: LGHNA and YSLEER. CDR3 DNA: TGCGCCAGCAGCCGGCAGGCAGGGGACAATCAGCCCCAGCATTTT. It is translated as CASSRQAGDNQPQHF.

The chain joins TRBV3-1 (or the pseudogene TRBV3-2) to TRBJ1-1; 8 bases map to TRBD1. With 1 base clipped from V and 1 base from J, the junction kept 5 bases outside the gene matches. The CDR3 extends over 16 amino acids. Germline V gene lookup returns CDR1 LGHDT and CDR2 YNNKEL (reference sequence). The CDR3 reads CASSQVQGAPNTEAFF. The DNA for the CDR3 is TGTGCCAGCAGCCAAGTTCAGGGGGCTCCGAACACTGAAGCTTTCTTT.

The V and J genes are TRBV6-2 or TRBV6-3 and TRBJ1-6; 9 nucleotides agree with TRBD1. Germline assignment: CDR1 MNHEY and CDR2 SVGEGT. After removal of 5 bases from V and 14 bases from J, the junction contained 16 bases not matched to a gene. CDR3 length equals 16 residues. The CDR3 sequence: CASSPTPGQGVVTLHF. CDR3 sequence (DNA): TGTGCCAGCAGTCCGACTCCGGGACAGGGAGTAGTGACCCTCCACTTT.

J is TRBJ1-4 and V is TRBV5-1; D possibly corresponds to TRBD1 (6 bases). V shed 5 bases and J shed 3 bases, with 14 bases lying between them. The CDR3 is 15 amino acids. Germline V CDR1 and CDR2: SGHRS, YFSETQ. This chain's CDR3 is CASRPQGLANEKLFF. Written as DNA, the CDR3 is TGCGCCAGCAGGCCTCAGGGGCTAGCTAATGAAAAACTGTTTTTT.

The CDR3 sequence is CASSYKTGVLQSSYEQYF. Written as DNA, the CDR3 is TGTGCCAGCAGTTACAAGACGGGGGTCCTCCAAAGCTCCTACGAGCAGTACTTC. This chain connects TRBV6-2 or TRBV6-3 to TRBJ2-7; possible D gene TRBD2, 6 bases. Germline V gene data show CDR1 as MNHEY and CDR2 as SVGEGT. The V and J ends lost 2 bases and 0 bases respectively, with 20 bases between them. This CDR3 is built from 18 residues.

This chain links TRBV2 with TRBJ2-1, with 8 bases fitting TRBD2. Germline CDR1 reads SNHLY; CDR2 reads FYNNEI. There are 18 residues in the CDR3. The J segment lost 0 bases and the V segment lost 1 base, leaving 8 bases of the junction unmatched. CDR3 coding DNA: TGTGCCAGCAGTGAAGGGCTAGCGGGTCTTAACTCCTACAATGAGCAGTTCTTC. Translated, it gives CASSEGLAGLNSYNEQFF.